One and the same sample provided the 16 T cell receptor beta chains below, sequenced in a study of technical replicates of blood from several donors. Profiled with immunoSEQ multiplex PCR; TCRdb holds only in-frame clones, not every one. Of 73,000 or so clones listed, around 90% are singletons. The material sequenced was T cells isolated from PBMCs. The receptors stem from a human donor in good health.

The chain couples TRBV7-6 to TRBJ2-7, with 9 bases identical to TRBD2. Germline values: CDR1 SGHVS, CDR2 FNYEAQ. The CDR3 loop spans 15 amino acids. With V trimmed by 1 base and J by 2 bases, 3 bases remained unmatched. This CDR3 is CASSLEAGGPYEQYF. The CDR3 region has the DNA TGTGCCAGCAGCTTAGAAGCGGGGGGTCCCTACGAGCAGTACTTC.

Here the CDR3 DNA reads TGCGCCAGCAGCTTGAGACAGGCGAATCCGGAAAAACTGTTTTTT. Protein product: CASSLRQANPEKLFF. This chain joins TRBV5-1 and TRBJ1-4; maybe TRBD1 (6 bases). Germline assignment: CDR1 SGHRS and CDR2 YFSETQ. V dropped 1 base and J dropped 8 bases, with 15 bases sitting between them. There are 15 residues in the CDR3.

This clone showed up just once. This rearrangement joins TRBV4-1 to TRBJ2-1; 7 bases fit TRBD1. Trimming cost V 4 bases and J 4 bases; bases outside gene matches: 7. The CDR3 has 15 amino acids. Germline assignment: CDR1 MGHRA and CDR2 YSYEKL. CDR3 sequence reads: CASSPKTQGYNEQFF. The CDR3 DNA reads TGCGCCAGCAGCCCCAAGACACAGGGGTACAATGAGCAGTTCTTC.

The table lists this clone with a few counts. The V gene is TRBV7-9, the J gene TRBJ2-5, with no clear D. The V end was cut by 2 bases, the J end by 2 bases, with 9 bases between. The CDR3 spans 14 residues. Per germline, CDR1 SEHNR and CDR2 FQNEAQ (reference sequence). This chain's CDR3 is CASSLSPTQETQYF. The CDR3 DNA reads TGTGCCAGCAGCTTATCGCCAACTCAAGAGACCCAGTACTTC.

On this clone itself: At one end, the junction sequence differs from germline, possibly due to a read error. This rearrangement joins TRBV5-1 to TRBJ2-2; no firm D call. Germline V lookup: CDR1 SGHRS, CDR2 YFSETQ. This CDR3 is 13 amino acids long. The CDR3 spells CASSHENPGELFF. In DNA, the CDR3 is TGCGCCAGCAGCCACGAGAACCCCGGGGAGCTGTTTTTT.

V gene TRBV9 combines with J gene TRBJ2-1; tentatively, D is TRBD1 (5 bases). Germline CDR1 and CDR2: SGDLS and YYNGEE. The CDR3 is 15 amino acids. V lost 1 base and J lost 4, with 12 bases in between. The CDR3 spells CASSVQGREYNEQFF. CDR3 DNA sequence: TGTGCCAGCAGCGTACAAGGCAGGGAATACAATGAGCAGTTCTTC.

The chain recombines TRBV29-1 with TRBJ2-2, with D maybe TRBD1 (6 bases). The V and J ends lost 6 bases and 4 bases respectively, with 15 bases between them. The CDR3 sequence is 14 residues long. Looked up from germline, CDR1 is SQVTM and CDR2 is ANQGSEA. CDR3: CSVTGLLGTGELFF. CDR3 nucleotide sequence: TGCAGCGTGACAGGTCTTCTTGGCACCGGGGAGCTGTTTTTT.

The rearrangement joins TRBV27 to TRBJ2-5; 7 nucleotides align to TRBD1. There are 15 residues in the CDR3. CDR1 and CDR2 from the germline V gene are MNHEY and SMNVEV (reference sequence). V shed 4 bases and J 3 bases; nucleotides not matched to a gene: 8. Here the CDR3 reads CASSSLADREETQYF. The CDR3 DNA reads TGTGCCAGCAGTTCGCTCGCTGACAGGGAAGAGACCCAGTACTTC.

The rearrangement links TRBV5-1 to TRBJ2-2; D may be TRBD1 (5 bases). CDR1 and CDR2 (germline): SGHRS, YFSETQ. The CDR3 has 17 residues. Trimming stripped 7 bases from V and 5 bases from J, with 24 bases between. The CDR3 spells CASQMRNTGFGTGELFF. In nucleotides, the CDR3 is TGCGCCAGCCAAATGCGAAACACAGGATTTGGTACCGGGGAGCTGTTTTTT.

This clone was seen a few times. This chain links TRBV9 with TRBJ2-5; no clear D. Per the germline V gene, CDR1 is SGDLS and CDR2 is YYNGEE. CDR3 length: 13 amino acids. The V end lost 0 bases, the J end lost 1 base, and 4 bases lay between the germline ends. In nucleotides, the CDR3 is TGTGCCAGCAGCGTAGCAGTCCAAGAGACCCAGTACTTC. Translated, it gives CASSVAVQETQYF. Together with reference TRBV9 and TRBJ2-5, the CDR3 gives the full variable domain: DSGVTQTPKHLITATGQRVTLRCSPRSGDLSVYWYQQSLDQGLQFLIQYYNGEERAKGNILERFSAQQFPDLHSELNLSSLELGDSALYFCASSVAVQETQYFGPGTRLLVL.

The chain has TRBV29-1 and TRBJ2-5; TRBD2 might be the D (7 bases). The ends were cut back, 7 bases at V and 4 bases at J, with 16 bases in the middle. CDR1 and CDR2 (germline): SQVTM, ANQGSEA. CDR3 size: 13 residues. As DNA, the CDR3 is TGCAGCGCCGGGGGGCAGGGGTTAGAGACCCAGTACTTC. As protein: CSAGGQGLETQYF.

The CDR3 here is CASSYATGRKYSPLHF. The CDR3 nucleotides are TGTGCCAGCAGTTACGCTACCGGCAGGAAATACTCACCCCTCCACTTT. This chain links TRBV6-5 with TRBJ1-6; D ambiguous. The CDR3 runs 16 residues. Trimming removed 2 bases at V and 10 bases at J, with 18 bases between. Germline values: CDR1 MNHEY, CDR2 SVGAGI.

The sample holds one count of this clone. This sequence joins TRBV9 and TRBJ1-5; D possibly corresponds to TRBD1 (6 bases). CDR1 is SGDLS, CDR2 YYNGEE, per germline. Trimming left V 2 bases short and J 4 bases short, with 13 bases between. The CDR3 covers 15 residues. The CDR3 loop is CASSVTTGVNQPQHF. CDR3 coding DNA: TGTGCCAGCAGCGTCACGACAGGCGTTAATCAGCCCCAGCATTTT.

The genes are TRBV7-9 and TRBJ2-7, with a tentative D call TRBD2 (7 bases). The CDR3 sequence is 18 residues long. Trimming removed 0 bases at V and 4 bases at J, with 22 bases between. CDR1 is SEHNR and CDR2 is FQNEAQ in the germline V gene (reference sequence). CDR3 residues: CASSLAGGGTTLIYEQYF. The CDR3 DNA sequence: TGTGCCAGCAGCTTAGCTGGGGGGGGCACGACCTTGATTTACGAGCAGTACTTC. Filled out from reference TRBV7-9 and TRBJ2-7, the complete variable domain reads DTGVSQNPRHKITKRGQNVTFRCDPISEHNRLYWYRQTLGQGPEFLTYFQNEAQLEKSRLLSDRFSAERPKGSFSTLEIQRTEQGDSAMYLCASSLAGGGTTLIYEQYFGPGTRLTVT.

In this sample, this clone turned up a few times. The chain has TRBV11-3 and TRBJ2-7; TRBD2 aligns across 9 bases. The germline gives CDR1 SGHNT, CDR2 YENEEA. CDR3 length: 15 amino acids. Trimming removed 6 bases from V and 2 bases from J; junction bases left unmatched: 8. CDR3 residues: CASRAASGATYEQYF. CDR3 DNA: TGTGCCAGCAGGGCCGCTAGCGGGGCAACCTACGAGCAGTACTTC. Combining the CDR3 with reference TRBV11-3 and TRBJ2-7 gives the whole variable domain EAGVVQSPRYKIIEKKQPVAFWCNPISGHNTLYWYLQNLGQGPELLIRYENEEAVDDSQLPKDRFSAERLKGVDSTLKIQPAELGDSAVYLCASRAASGATYEQYFGPGTRLTVT.

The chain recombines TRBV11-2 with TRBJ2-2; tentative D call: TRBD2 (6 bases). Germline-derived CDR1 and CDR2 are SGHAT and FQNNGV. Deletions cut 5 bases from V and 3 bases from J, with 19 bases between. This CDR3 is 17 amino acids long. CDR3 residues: CASSQALTREYTGELFF. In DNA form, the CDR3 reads TGTGCCAGCAGCCAAGCCTTGACCCGGGAGTACACCGGGGAGCTGTTTTTT.